This T cell receptor (beta chain) was documented in a study of shared clonotypes between healthy human individuals. The CDR3 length is 18 residues. Regarding this clone: No antigen is known for it.

How the authors handled the data: Quality scores were absent from the junction-only immunoSEQ sequences, so filtering differed. Only in-frame clones appear in the TCRdb table, and some are missing; sequencing was by immunoSEQ multiplex PCR. The V and J calls and clone size are taken from that table; D and trimming were inferred from the DNA. The data show about 1.5 million clones, over 95% seen once. The study's findings and limits: Exclusively blood specimens were collected; tissue repertoires likely differ.

Every donor was a Caucasian adult from Nashville, Tennessee. From CD4+ cells came CD45RA+ naive and CD45RA-negative memory subsets. The chain carries TRBV12-2 and TRBJ2-4; the D segment call TRBD2 is taken from the table without a DNA check. TRBV12-2 is tagged as a pseudogene. The source material was naive CD4+ T cells sorted from blood. Regarding subset: CD45RA+ positively selected. The TCR was taken from a man aged 25 to 40 in good health. The CDR3 DNA reads TGTGCAAGTCGCTTAGCGGTGGGTGGGGAGTTAGATAAAAACATTCAGTACTTC. It specifies CASRLAVGGELDKNIQYF.